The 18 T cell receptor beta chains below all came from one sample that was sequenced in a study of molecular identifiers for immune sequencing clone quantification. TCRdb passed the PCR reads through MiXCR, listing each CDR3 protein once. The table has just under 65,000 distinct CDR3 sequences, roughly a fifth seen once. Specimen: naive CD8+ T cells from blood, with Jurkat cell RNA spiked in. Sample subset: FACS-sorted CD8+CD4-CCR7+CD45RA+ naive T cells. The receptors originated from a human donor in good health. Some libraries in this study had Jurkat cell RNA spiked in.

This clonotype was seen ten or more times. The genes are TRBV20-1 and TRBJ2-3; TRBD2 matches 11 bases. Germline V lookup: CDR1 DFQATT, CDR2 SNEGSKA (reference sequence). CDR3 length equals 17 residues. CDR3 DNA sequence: TGCACCGGCGGTCAGGATCTAGCGGGAGGTTGGACAGATACGCAGTATTTT. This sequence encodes CTGGQDLAGGWTDTQYF.

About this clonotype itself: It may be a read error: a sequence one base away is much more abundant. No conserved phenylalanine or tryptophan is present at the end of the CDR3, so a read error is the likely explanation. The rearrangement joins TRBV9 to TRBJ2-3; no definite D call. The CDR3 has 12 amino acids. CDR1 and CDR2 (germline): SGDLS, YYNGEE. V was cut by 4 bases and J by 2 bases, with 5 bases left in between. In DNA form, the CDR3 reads TGTGCCAGCAGCTACTTCACAGATACGCAGTATCTT. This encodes CASSYFTDTQYL.

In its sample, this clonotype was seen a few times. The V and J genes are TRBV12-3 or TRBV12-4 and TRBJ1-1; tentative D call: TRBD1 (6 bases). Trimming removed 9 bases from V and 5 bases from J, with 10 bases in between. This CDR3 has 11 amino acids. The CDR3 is CASGGLTEAFF. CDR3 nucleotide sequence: TGTGCCAGTGGGGGGCTGACTGAAGCTTTCTTT.

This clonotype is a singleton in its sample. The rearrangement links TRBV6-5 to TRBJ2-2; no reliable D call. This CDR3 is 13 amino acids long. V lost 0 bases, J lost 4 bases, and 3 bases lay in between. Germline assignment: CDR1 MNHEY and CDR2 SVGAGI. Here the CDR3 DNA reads TGTGCCAGCAGTTACTCAGGCACCGGGGAGCTGTTTTTT. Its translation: CASSYSGTGELFF.

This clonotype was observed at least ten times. CDR3: CASSLGGSNQPQHF. The CDR3, as DNA: TGTGCCAGCAGCCTAGGGGGGAGCAATCAGCCCCAGCATTTT. This chain joins TRBV27 and TRBJ1-5; weak D call: TRBD1 (6 bases). There are 14 residues in the CDR3. V was pared by 6 bases and J by 1 base, with 10 bases between. Germline CDR1 and CDR2: MNHEY and SMNVEV (reference sequence).

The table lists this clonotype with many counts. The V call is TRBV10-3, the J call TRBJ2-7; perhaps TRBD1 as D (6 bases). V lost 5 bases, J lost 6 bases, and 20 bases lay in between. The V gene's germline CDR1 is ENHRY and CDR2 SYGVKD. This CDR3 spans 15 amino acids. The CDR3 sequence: CAISPRGGYTSEQYF. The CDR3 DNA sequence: TGTGCCATCAGTCCCAGGGGTGGTTATACCTCCGAGCAGTACTTC.

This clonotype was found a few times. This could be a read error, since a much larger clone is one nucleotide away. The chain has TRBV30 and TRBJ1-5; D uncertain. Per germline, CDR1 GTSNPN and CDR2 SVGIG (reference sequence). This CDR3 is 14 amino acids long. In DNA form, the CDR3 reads TGTGCCTGGAGTGTTCCCCATAGCAATCGGCCCCAGCATTTT. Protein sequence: CAWSVPHSNRPQHF.

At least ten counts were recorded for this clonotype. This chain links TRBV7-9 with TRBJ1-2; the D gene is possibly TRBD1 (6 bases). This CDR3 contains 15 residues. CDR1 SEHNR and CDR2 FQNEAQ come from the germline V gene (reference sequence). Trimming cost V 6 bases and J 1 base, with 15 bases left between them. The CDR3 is CASRNTRTVNYGYTF. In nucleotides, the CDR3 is TGTGCCAGCAGAAATACCCGGACAGTTAACTATGGCTACACCTTC.

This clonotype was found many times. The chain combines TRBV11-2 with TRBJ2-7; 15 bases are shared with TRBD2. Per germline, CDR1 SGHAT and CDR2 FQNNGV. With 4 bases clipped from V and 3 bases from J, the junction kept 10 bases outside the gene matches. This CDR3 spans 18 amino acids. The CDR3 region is CASSSGLAGGRAYYEQYF. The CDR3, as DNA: TGTGCCAGCAGCTCGGGACTAGCGGGAGGCCGGGCCTACTACGAGCAGTACTTC. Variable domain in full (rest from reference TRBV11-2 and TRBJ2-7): EAGVAQSPRYKIIEKRQSVAFWCNPISGHATLYWYQQILGQGPKLLIQFQNNGVVDDSQLPKDRFSAERLKGVDSTLKIQPAKLEDSAVYLCASSSGLAGGRAYYEQYFGPGTRLTVT.

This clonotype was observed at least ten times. CDR3 loop: CASLGAYEQYF. In nucleotides, the CDR3 is TGTGCCAGCTTGGGAGCCTACGAGCAGTACTTC. This rearrangement joins TRBV7-2 to TRBJ2-7; possibly TRBD2 for D (5 bases). Germline V gene data show CDR1 as SGHTA and CDR2 as FQGNSA. The CDR3 consists of 11 residues. V was clipped by 8 bases and J by 2 bases, with 7 bases between them.

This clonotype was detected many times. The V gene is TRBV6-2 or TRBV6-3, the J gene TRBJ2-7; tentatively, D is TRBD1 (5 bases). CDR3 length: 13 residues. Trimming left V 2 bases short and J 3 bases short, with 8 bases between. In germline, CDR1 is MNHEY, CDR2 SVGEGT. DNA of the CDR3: TGTGCCAGCAGTTACCAGGGTTACTACGAGCAGTACTTC. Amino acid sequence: CASSYQGYYEQYF.

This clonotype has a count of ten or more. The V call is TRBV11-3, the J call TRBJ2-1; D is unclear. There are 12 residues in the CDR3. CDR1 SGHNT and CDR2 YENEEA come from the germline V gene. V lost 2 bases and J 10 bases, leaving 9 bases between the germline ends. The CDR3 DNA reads TGTGCCAGCAGCTTAAGGTTTGGAGAGCAGTTCTTC. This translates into CASSLRFGEQFF.

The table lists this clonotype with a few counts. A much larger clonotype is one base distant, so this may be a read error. The CDR3 nucleotides read TGTGCCAGCAGGTACCAGGAGGGGGACCGAAATCAGCCCCAGCATTTT. Protein: CASRYQEGDRNQPQHF. The genes are TRBV6-1 and TRBJ1-5; tentative D call: TRBD1 (6 bases). V shed 6 bases and J shed 4 bases, with 19 bases lying between them. The CDR3 is made up of 16 amino acids. Germline CDR1 reads MNHNS; CDR2 reads SASEGT.

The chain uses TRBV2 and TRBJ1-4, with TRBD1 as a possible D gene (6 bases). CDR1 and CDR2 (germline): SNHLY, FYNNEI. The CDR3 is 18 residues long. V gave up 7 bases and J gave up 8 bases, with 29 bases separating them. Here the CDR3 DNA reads TGTGCCAGCACTAATGGGGGCCTTGGACGGGGCAATAAAGAAAAACTGTTTTTT. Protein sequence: CASTNGGLGRGNKEKLFF. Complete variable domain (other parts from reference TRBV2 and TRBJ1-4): EPEVTQTPSHQVTQMGQEVILRCVPISNHLYFYWYRQILGQKVEFLVSFYNNEISEKSEIFDDQFSVERPDGSNFTLKIRSTKLEDSAMYFCASTNGGLGRGNKEKLFFGSGTQLSVL.

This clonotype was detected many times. The CDR3 loop reads CASSRGQGGNEKLFF. CDR3 coding DNA: TGTGCCAGCAGCCGAGGACAGGGTGGTAATGAAAAACTGTTTTTT. V usage is TRBV5-6 and J usage is TRBJ1-4; 8 bases agree with TRBD1. This CDR3 contains 15 residues. In germline, CDR1 is SGHDT, CDR2 YYEEEE. J gave up 4 bases and V 4 bases, and 6 bases lay outside the gene matches.

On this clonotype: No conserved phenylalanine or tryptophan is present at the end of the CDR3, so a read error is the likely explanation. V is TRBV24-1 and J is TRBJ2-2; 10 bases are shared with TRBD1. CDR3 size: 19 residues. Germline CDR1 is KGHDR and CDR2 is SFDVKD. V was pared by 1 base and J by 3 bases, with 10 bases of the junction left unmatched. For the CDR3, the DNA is TGTGCCACCAGTGATTTCCCTGGACAGGGGGTTGTTCACACCGGGGAGCTGTTTTGT. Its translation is CATSDFPGQGVVHTGELFC.

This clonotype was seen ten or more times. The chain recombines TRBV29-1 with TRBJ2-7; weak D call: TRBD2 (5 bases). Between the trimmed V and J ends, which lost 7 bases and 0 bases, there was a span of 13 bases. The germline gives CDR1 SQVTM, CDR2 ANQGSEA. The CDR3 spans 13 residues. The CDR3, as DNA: TGCAGCGCTTGGACTGGAGCCTCCTACGAGCAGTACTTC. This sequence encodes CSAWTGASYEQYF.

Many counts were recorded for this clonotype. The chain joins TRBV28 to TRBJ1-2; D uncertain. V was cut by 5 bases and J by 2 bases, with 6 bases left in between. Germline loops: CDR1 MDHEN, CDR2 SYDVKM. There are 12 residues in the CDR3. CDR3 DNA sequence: TGTGCCAGCAGTCCACAGAACTATGGCTACACCTTC. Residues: CASSPQNYGYTF.